One sample yielded the 3 T cell receptor beta chains listed below, sequenced in a study of shared clonotypes between healthy human individuals. Only in-frame clones appear in the TCRdb table, and some are missing; sequencing was by immunoSEQ multiplex PCR. The repertoire holds about 710,000 clones, with less than 80% as singletons. The sample comprised memory CD4+ T cells sorted from blood. Subset in this sample: CD45RA-negative fraction. Receptor source: a woman younger than 45 in good health.

V gene TRBV7-8 combines with J gene TRBJ2-2, with a possible D match to TRBD1 (7 bases). Germline V gene data show CDR1 as SGHVS and CDR2 as FQNEAQ. The CDR3 is made up of 16 amino acids. V shed 4 bases and J shed 6 bases, with 18 bases lying between them. This CDR3 reads CASSSRQGGAPGELFF. The CDR3, as DNA: TGTGCCAGCAGCTCTCGACAGGGCGGGGCTCCCGGGGAGCTGTTTTTT.

V usage is TRBV25-1 and J usage is TRBJ2-2; 9 bases line up with TRBD2. After removal of 5 bases from V and 2 bases from J, the junction contained 9 bases not matched to a gene. The CDR3 totals 17 residues. Germline V gene lookup returns CDR1 MGHDK and CDR2 SYGVNS. CDR3 in DNA: TGTGCCAGCAGTTCCCTCCGGACTAGCGTTAACACCGGGGAGCTGTTTTTT. Translation gives CASSSLRTSVNTGELFF.

The chain has TRBV30 and TRBJ2-7; 7 bases are a match to TRBD2. J gave up 0 bases and V 7 bases, and 9 bases lay outside the gene matches. Germline CDR1 is GTSNPN and CDR2 is SVGIG (reference sequence). This CDR3 comprises 14 residues. CDR3 nucleotide sequence: TGTGCCTTCAGGCGGCAGCGGGACTCCTACGAGCAGTACTTC. Translating it yields CAFRRQRDSYEQYF.